Following are 23 T cell receptor beta chains from one sample sequenced in a study of memory CD4+ T cells and cytomegalovirus serostatus. The protocol was immunoSEQ multiplex PCR, while the TCRdb copy is restricted to in-frame clones and leaves out a portion. The sample yields 55,000 to 65,000 clones, 82% seen once. The sort gate was single viable CD3+CD4+CD8-CD45RO+ cells for memory CD4+ T cells. The sample was memory CD4+ T cells from blood. Receptors were obtained from an adult in good health and CMV-seronegative. Some clones in this sample may be carry-over from other donors' samples.

This clone has more than one count but fewer than ten. The chain recombines TRBV28 with TRBJ2-7; 7 bases match TRBD1. Germline V gene sequence: CDR1 MDHEN, CDR2 SYDVKM. The CDR3 runs to 13 residues. The V segment lost 5 bases and the J segment 3 bases; nucleotides outside the gene matches: 4. This CDR3 reads CASSRQGIYEQYF. In DNA form, the CDR3 reads TGTGCCAGCAGTCGACAGGGTATCTACGAGCAGTACTTC.

The chain links TRBV28 to TRBJ2-7, with D perhaps matching TRBD1 (6 bases). V gave up 2 bases and J gave up 1 base, with 12 bases separating them. CDR1 and CDR2 from the germline V gene are MDHEN and SYDVKM. The CDR3 has 15 residues. The CDR3 nucleotides read TGTGCCAGCAGTTTACTCGGGGACAAATCCTACGAGCAGTACTTC. It is translated as CASSLLGDKSYEQYF.

This rearrangement joins TRBV7-6 to TRBJ2-6; D call uncertain. The CDR3 consists of 15 residues. CDR1 is SGHVS and CDR2 is FNYEAQ in the germline V gene. Trimming removed 4 bases from V and 4 bases from J, with 11 bases in between. The CDR3 protein is CASSSPGPGANVLTF. The CDR3 nucleotides read TGTGCCAGCAGCTCCCCCGGCCCCGGGGCCAACGTCCTGACTTTC.

The CDR3 sequence is CASSWVASSYNEQFF. The CDR3 region has the DNA TGTGCCAGCAGTTGGGTAGCGTCCTCCTACAATGAGCAGTTCTTC. The rearrangement links TRBV5-4 to TRBJ2-1; tentative D call: TRBD2 (5 bases). Germline V CDR1 and CDR2: SGHNT, YYREEE (reference sequence). V lost 5 bases and J lost 0, with 12 bases in between. The CDR3 runs 15 residues. Supplemented by reference TRBV5-4 and TRBJ2-1, the full variable domain reads ETGVTQSPTHLIKTRGQQVTLRCSSQSGHNTVSWYQQALGQGPQFIFQYYREEENGRGNFPPRFSGLQFPNYSSELNVNALELDDSALYLCASSWVASSYNEQFFGPGTRLTVL.

This sequence joins TRBV2 and TRBJ2-1, with TRBD2 as a possible D gene (6 bases). CDR1 and CDR2 from the germline V gene are SNHLY and FYNNEI. The CDR3 is made up of 13 amino acids. V lost 6 bases and J lost 4, with 10 bases in between. The CDR3 DNA reads as TGTGCCAGCAGCCGCGGGGATTACAATGAGCAGTTCTTC. Translated, it gives CASSRGDYNEQFF.

The chain employs TRBV6-6 and TRBJ2-5; tentatively, D is TRBD2 (5 bases). V gave up 0 bases and J gave up 4 bases, with 15 bases separating them. This CDR3 is 16 amino acids long. CDR1 MNHNY and CDR2 SVGAGI come from the germline V gene (reference sequence). The CDR3 is CASSYSSTEGRETQYF. CDR3 sequence (DNA): TGTGCCAGCAGTTACTCCAGCACCGAGGGCCGAGAGACCCAGTACTTC.

The chain combines TRBV11-2 with TRBJ1-1, with a tentative D call TRBD1 (6 bases). The length of the CDR3 is 14 residues. Trimming cost V 5 bases and J 5 bases, with 15 bases left between them. Germline loops: CDR1 SGHAT, CDR2 FQNNGV. The CDR3 sequence: CASSPPGGETEAFF. DNA of the CDR3: TGTGCCAGCAGCCCCCCCGGGGGCGAAACTGAAGCTTTCTTT.

V is TRBV7-9 and J is TRBJ1-2; D is perhaps TRBD1 (6 bases). Germline loops: CDR1 SEHNR, CDR2 FQNEAQ (reference sequence). This CDR3 contains 11 residues. Trimming shortened V by 4 bases and J by 9 bases, and 9 bases separated the two germline ends. The CDR3 nucleotides are TGTGCCAGCAGCTCTACAGGGCGCTACACCTTC. It translates to CASSSTGRYTF. Combining the CDR3 with reference TRBV7-9 and TRBJ1-2 gives the whole variable domain DTGVSQNPRHKITKRGQNVTFRCDPISEHNRLYWYRQTLGQGPEFLTYFQNEAQLEKSRLLSDRFSAERPKGSFSTLEIQRTEQGDSAMYLCASSSTGRYTFGSGTRLTVV.

The V call is TRBV18, the J call TRBJ1-1; the D gene is possibly TRBD1 (5 bases). The ends were cut back, 3 bases at V and 1 base at J, with 9 bases in the middle. The germline V gene encodes CDR1 KGHSH and CDR2 LQKENI. This CDR3 region has 14 residues. CDR3 region: CASSPTAENTEAFF. The CDR3 DNA reads TGTGCCAGCTCACCGACAGCAGAGAACACTGAAGCTTTCTTT.

The V and J genes are TRBV5-1 and TRBJ2-7, with 10 nucleotides matching TRBD2. J gave up 0 bases and V 0 bases, and 15 bases lay outside the gene matches. The CDR3 is made up of 20 amino acids. From germline, CDR1 is SGHRS and CDR2 YFSETQ. CDR3 in DNA: TGCGCCAGCAGCTTGGCCTTACTAGCGGGAACGATCGGTAGCTCCTACGAGCAGTACTTC. Amino acid sequence: CASSLALLAGTIGSSYEQYF.

The chain joins TRBV15 to TRBJ2-3; 7 bases match TRBD1. V trimming: 1 base; J trimming: 4 bases; junction bases outside the gene matches: 11. The CDR3 runs 17 residues. Germline CDR1 LNHNV, CDR2 YYDKDF (reference sequence). CDR3 residues: CATSRGTGDRRADTQYF. CDR3 DNA sequence: TGTGCCACCAGCAGAGGGACAGGAGACCGCCGGGCAGATACGCAGTATTTT.

The V and J genes are TRBV6-1 and TRBJ2-7; TRBD2 matches at 7 bases. The junction had 7 bases not matched to a gene; V was cut back by 6 bases and J by 2 bases. This CDR3 region has 14 residues. Germline lookup yields CDR1 MNHNS and CDR2 SASEGT. The DNA for the CDR3 is TGTGCCAGCAGCAGAAGGACTAGTGCCTACGAGCAGTACTTC. Protein: CASSRRTSAYEQYF.

The gene calls are TRBV27 and TRBJ1-4; TRBD1 aligns across 8 bases. The V and J ends lost 5 bases and 8 bases, in that order; junction bases with no gene match: 7. The germline V gene has CDR1 MNHEY and CDR2 SMNVEV (reference sequence). This CDR3 is 14 amino acids long. CDR3 sequence reads: CASSPRTGMEKLFF. DNA for the CDR3: TGTGCCAGCAGTCCACGGACAGGGATGGAAAAACTGTTTTTT. Full variable domain (outside the CDR3, taken from reference TRBV27 and TRBJ1-4): EAQVTQNPRYLITVTGKKLTVTCSQNMNHEYMSWYRQDPGLGLRQIYYSMNVEVTDKGDVPEGYKVSRKEKRNFPLILESPSPNQTSLYFCASSPRTGMEKLFFGSGTQLSVL.

The rearrangement uses TRBV4-2 and TRBJ1-5, with D possibly TRBD1 on 6 matching bases. Per the germline V gene, CDR1 is LGHNA and CDR2 is YNFKEQ. V was cut by 1 base and J by 4 bases, with 11 bases left in between. This CDR3 has 15 residues. The chain's CDR3 is CASSQGWGQNQPQHF. CDR3 bases: TGTGCCAGCAGCCAAGGGTGGGGGCAGAATCAGCCCCAGCATTTT.

This rearrangement joins TRBV27 to TRBJ1-1, with unresolved D. V lost 3 bases, J lost 4 bases, and 18 bases lay in between. CDR3 length: 16 residues. Germline values: CDR1 MNHEY, CDR2 SMNVEV (reference sequence). The CDR3 loop is CASSFLTDKMSTEAFF. The CDR3 DNA reads TGTGCCAGCAGTTTCCTCACAGATAAAATGAGCACTGAAGCTTTCTTT.

The V call is TRBV9, the J call TRBJ1-2; TRBD1 is a possible D gene (5 bases). Trimming took 4 bases from V and 2 from J, leaving 12 bases between them. CDR1 is SGDLS, CDR2 YYNGEE, per germline. The length of the CDR3 is 14 residues. The CDR3 region is CASSIRDGNYGYTF. In DNA form, the CDR3 reads TGTGCCAGCAGCATCCGGGACGGGAACTATGGCTACACCTTC. The complete variable domain, with remaining parts taken from reference TRBV9 and TRBJ1-2, reads DSGVTQTPKHLITATGQRVTLRCSPRSGDLSVYWYQQSLDQGLQFLIQYYNGEERAKGNILERFSAQQFPDLHSELNLSSLELGDSALYFCASSIRDGNYGYTFGSGTRLTVV.

The chain is built from TRBV30 and TRBJ2-5; D unresolved. This CDR3 contains 14 residues. CDR1 and CDR2 (germline): GTSNPN, SVGIG (reference sequence). Trimming shortened V by 3 bases and J by 4 bases, and 15 bases separated the two germline ends. For the CDR3, the DNA is TGTGCCTGGAGGGGATCCCCCGTGGGAGAGACCCAGTACTTC. Protein product: CAWRGSPVGETQYF.

The chain carries TRBV4-1 and TRBJ1-3, with D possibly matching TRBD1 (5 bases). The CDR3 is made up of 17 amino acids. CDR1 MGHRA and CDR2 YSYEKL come from the germline V gene. V shed 1 base and J shed 0 bases, with 13 bases lying between them. CDR3 sequence (DNA): TGCGCCAGCAGCCAAGGACAGTCCTATTTCTCTGGAAACACCATATATTTT. Protein sequence: CASSQGQSYFSGNTIYF.

This chain links TRBV19 with TRBJ2-2, with TRBD1 matching 9 bases. V was pared by 6 bases and J by 8 bases, with 1 base of the junction left unmatched. This CDR3 comprises 12 residues. Germline values: CDR1 LNHDA, CDR2 SQIVND (reference sequence). The CDR3, as DNA: TGTGCCAGTAGCGACAGGGGGGGGGAGCTGTTTTTT. It codes for CASSDRGGELFF.

The V gene is TRBV2, the J gene TRBJ1-1; 7 bases align to TRBD1. J lost 3 bases, V lost 1 base, and 5 bases had no gene match. The CDR3 is made up of 15 amino acids. The V gene's germline CDR1 is SNHLY and CDR2 FYNNEI. CDR3 bases: TGTGCCAGCAGTGAAGGACAGGGAAAGTACACTGAAGCTTTCTTT. Its protein is CASSEGQGKYTEAFF.

The CDR3 sequence: CASSPNPGLATNEQFF. In DNA form, the CDR3 reads TGTGCCAGTAGTCCCAACCCGGGACTAGCGACAAATGAGCAGTTCTTC. This chain connects TRBV19 to TRBJ2-1, with 10 bases fitting TRBD2. Germline CDR1 is LNHDA and CDR2 is SQIVND (reference sequence). J was trimmed by 7 bases and V by 5 bases; bases with no gene match: 11. CDR3 size: 16 residues.

In this sample, this clone turned up a few times. This rearrangement joins TRBV19 to TRBJ1-2, with D tentatively TRBD1 (5 bases). V was pared by 7 bases and J by 4 bases, with 13 bases between. Looked up from germline, CDR1 is LNHDA and CDR2 is SQIVND (reference sequence). CDR3 length: 13 amino acids. CDR3 DNA sequence: TGTGCCAGTACCCGGCAGGGTCGCTATGGCTACACCTTC. Translating it yields CASTRQGRYGYTF.

The CDR3: CAISGNSGQGAWEQYF. The CDR3 bases are TGTGCCATCAGTGGAAATTCGGGACAGGGGGCGTGGGAGCAGTACTTC. The chain employs TRBV10-3 and TRBJ2-7; TRBD1 matches 12 bases. The CDR3 extends over 16 amino acids. Germline CDR1 reads ENHRY; CDR2 reads SYGVKD. V was clipped by 4 bases and J by 7 bases; unmatched bases: 11.